Detailed here is one TCR beta chain. The antigen is undetermined. The entry originates in a study of cytomegalovirus exposure and HLA in healthy donors. Study-wide points: Diagnosis of cytomegalovirus status made by the classifier reportedly showed high specificity and sensitivity. Researchers catalogued around 150 TCR beta chains as cytomegalovirus-associated. Despite most TCR sequences being rare, some public TCRs occurred in many donors.

Sequencing used immunoSEQ multiplex PCR; TCRdb keeps in-frame clones, though not all of them. The sample lists about 120,000 clones; over 65% were seen once. V lost 4 bases to trimming and J lost 7 bases, with 8 bases between them. The CDR3 has 11 amino acids. Germline V lookup: CDR1 SGHTA, CDR2 FQGNSA. This chain connects TRBV7-2 to TRBJ2-7; no reliable D call. This clonotype was sampled from a woman younger than 45 in good health and CMV-seronegative. Specimen: PBMCs. The CDR3 spells CASSSRREQYF. The CDR3 nucleotides are TGTGCCAGCAGCTCAAGGCGGGAGCAGTACTTC.